The 6 T cell receptor beta chains given below trace back to one sample, sequenced in a study of cytomegalovirus exposure and HLA in healthy donors. TCRdb's table, derived via immunoSEQ multiplex PCR, lists solely in-frame clones and lacks some. This repertoire shows about 82,000 clones, roughly 93% found once; its top ten account for approximately 0.7%. The material sequenced was PBMCs. These receptors came from a young man in good health and CMV-seronegative.

V is TRBV7-8 and J is TRBJ1-1, with unresolved D. Germline lookup yields CDR1 SGHVS and CDR2 FQNEAQ. V gave up 0 bases and J gave up 8 bases, with 10 bases separating them. The CDR3 spans 13 residues. The CDR3 here is CASSLAQDWEAFF. CDR3 nucleotides: TGTGCCAGCAGCTTAGCTCAGGACTGGGAAGCTTTCTTT.

V gene TRBV5-1 combines with J gene TRBJ2-7; the match to TRBD1 covers 8 bases. The length of the CDR3 is 16 residues. The junction had 8 bases not matched to a gene; V was cut back by 0 bases and J by 3 bases. Germline V gives CDR1 SGHRS, CDR2 YFSETQ. CDR3 region: CASSLGGRGLLYEQYF. CDR3 nucleotide sequence: TGCGCCAGCAGCTTGGGGGGCAGGGGGCTTCTCTACGAGCAGTACTTC.

This clone appeared a few times. This chain uses TRBV7-9 with TRBJ1-1; weak D call: TRBD1 (6 bases). CDR1 and CDR2 from the germline V gene are SEHNR and FQNEAQ (reference sequence). Trimming took 3 bases from V and 6 from J, leaving 20 bases between them. The CDR3 is 16 amino acids. The CDR3 protein is CASSFPLDGGLPEAFF. The CDR3 bases are TGTGCCAGCAGCTTCCCGTTAGATGGGGGCTTGCCTGAAGCTTTCTTT.

This chain uses TRBV2 with TRBJ2-1; the D gene is possibly TRBD2 (6 bases). CDR1 SNHLY and CDR2 FYNNEI come from the germline V gene. The CDR3 extends over 14 amino acids. The germline V and J ends were trimmed by 6 bases and 8 bases, with 17 bases remaining between them. As DNA, the CDR3 is TGTGCCAGCAGCGCTCGGGACTCCCGGGATGAGCAGTTCTTC. Its protein is CASSARDSRDEQFF.

V gene TRBV5-1 combines with J gene TRBJ2-1; 9 nucleotides match TRBD1. The CDR3 contains 15 residues. Germline V gene sequence: CDR1 SGHRS, CDR2 YFSETQ. V was clipped by 2 bases and J by 7 bases; unmatched bases: 7. CDR3 sequence: CASSFLGTGLNEQFF. The CDR3 bases are TGCGCCAGCAGCTTCCTCGGGACAGGGCTAAATGAGCAGTTCTTC.

V gene TRBV7-9 combines with J gene TRBJ2-3, with unresolved D. The CDR3 totals 14 residues. Trimming cost V 0 bases and J 8 bases, with 12 bases left between them. Germline V gene sequence: CDR1 SEHNR, CDR2 FQNEAQ (reference sequence). The CDR3 DNA sequence: TGTGCCAGCAGCTTAGCTCTCCCAGGTGGTACGCAGTATTTT. Translating gives CASSLALPGGTQYF. The full variable domain, with the rest looked up from reference TRBV7-9 and TRBJ2-3, is DTGVSQNPRHKITKRGQNVTFRCDPISEHNRLYWYRQTLGQGPEFLTYFQNEAQLEKSRLLSDRFSAERPKGSFSTLEIQRTEQGDSAMYLCASSLALPGGTQYFGPGTRLTVL.